The source of this T cell receptor (beta chain) is a study of T cell changes during pregnancy in multiple sclerosis. Produced via immunoSEQ multiplex PCR; TCRdb's table is partial and in-frame only. The sample records 25,000 to 35,000 clones, over 85% being singletons. V was trimmed by 0 bases and J by 13 bases, leaving 10 bases between them. Germline CDR1 is MGHRA and CDR2 is YSYEKL. The CDR3 is made up of 13 amino acids. The receptor was isolated from a female donor with multiple sclerosis, enrolled in a pregnancy study. The input for sequencing was CD8+ T cells from peripheral blood mononuclear cells, taken in the first trimester of pregnancy. The chain uses TRBV4-1 and TRBJ2-6; possibly TRBD1 for D (5 bases). CDR3 sequence (DNA): TGCGCCAGCAGCCAAGAAGACAGATTAGTCCTGACTTTC. It codes for CASSQEDRLVLTF.